Sequencing of this T cell receptor (beta chain) was carried out in a study of cytomegalovirus exposure and HLA in healthy donors. General study findings and limits: Versus the approximately 700-donor mean, an Asian-associated ancestry cluster reportedly showed fewer N-insertions in a later analysis. The likely explanation for a cluster of highly shared sequence variants was sequencing artifact.

As to this clone: Its specificity is not known. The junction departs from germline at one end; a sequencing error may be responsible.

PCR employed 60 Vbeta and 13 Jbeta primers. Method: immunoSEQ multiplex PCR; TCRdb's copy keeps in-frame clones and lacks some. The data show approximately 150,000 clones, about three quarters seen once. Sample: PBMCs. The clonotype comes from a man between 18 and 35 years old in good health and CMV-seropositive.

CDR3: CAWSVSSSGRHF. The CDR3 DNA follows: TGTGCCTGGAGTGTTTCCTCTAGCGGGAGACACTTC. V and J are TRBV30 and TRBJ2-5, with 10 bases lining up with TRBD2. Germline lookup yields CDR1 GTSNPN and CDR2 SVGIG (reference sequence). This CDR3 has 12 amino acids.